These 25 T cell receptor beta chains share one sample of origin, sequenced in a study of T cell responses to AZD1222 COVID-19 vaccine (dated by TCRdb to 2020 to 2022). Library preparation was by the immunoSEQ multiplex PCR assay. TCRdb carries this immuneACCESS record with in-frame sequences only. Its versions omit some clonotypes, under half of them owing to an unresolved V gene in the studies checked, with the rest unexplained. A total of about 180,000 clones appear in this sample, about 90% of them only once. 3.5% to 4.5% of the sample is in the top ten clones. Explained via the paper, the time point label denotes: about 28 days (+/-7) after the second vaccine dose. The treatment or condition label corresponds to: meningococcal conjugate vaccine given as trial control. This material consisted of peripheral blood, taken 28 days after the second dose of the MenACWY control vaccine. These receptors came from an adult who received the MenACWY meningococcal vaccine as a control.

This chain uses TRBV6-5 with TRBJ2-7, with D uncertain. Trimming removed 0 bases at V and 5 bases at J, with 14 bases between. The CDR3 extends over 15 amino acids. From germline, CDR1 is MNHEY and CDR2 SVGAGI. The CDR3, as DNA: TGTGCCAGCAGTTACTCGGTCGCTTTCCTAGACGAGCAGTACTTC. Translated: CASSYSVAFLDEQYF.

This clone was detected once. This chain links TRBV6-5 with TRBJ1-4; D perhaps matches TRBD1 (5 bases). The CDR3 runs 16 residues. Per germline, CDR1 MNHEY and CDR2 SVGAGI. V lost 4 bases to trimming and J lost 1 base, with 13 bases between them. In nucleotides, the CDR3 is TGTGCCAGCAGTTCCGCCACAGGCTTAACTAATGAAAAACTGTTTTTT. Its translation: CASSSATGLTNEKLFF.

The chain joins TRBV28 to TRBJ1-5; maybe TRBD1 (5 bases). The CDR3 has 12 amino acids. Per the germline V gene, CDR1 is MDHEN and CDR2 is SYDVKM. CDR3 bases: TGTGTCTGTCAGGGATCAGATCAGCCCCAGCATTTT. Protein: CVCQGSDQPQHF.

The chain links TRBV28 to TRBJ1-2, with D maybe TRBD1 (5 bases). The germline gives CDR1 MDHEN, CDR2 SYDVKM. The CDR3 is 13 residues long. V was trimmed by 6 bases and J by 1 base, leaving 9 bases between them. CDR3 sequence: CASSQGVNYGYTF. In DNA form, the CDR3 reads TGTGCCAGCAGCCAGGGCGTTAACTATGGCTACACCTTC.

This chain connects TRBV9 to TRBJ2-7; 7 positions agree with TRBD2. J lost 0 bases, V lost 4 bases, and 7 bases had no gene match. The CDR3 extends over 15 amino acids. Per the germline V gene, CDR1 is SGDLS and CDR2 is YYNGEE. The CDR3 reads CASSPSSGGSYEQYF. The DNA of the CDR3 is TGTGCCAGCAGCCCATCTAGCGGTGGCTCCTACGAGCAGTACTTC.

DNA of the CDR3: TGTGCCAGCAGCTGGGCGGACTACGAGCAGTACTTC. Its protein is CASSWADYEQYF. V usage is TRBV5-6 and J usage is TRBJ2-7; no reliable D call. The CDR3 has 12 residues. With 3 bases removed from V and 3 bases from J, the gap between germline ends came to 7 bases. Germline V lookup: CDR1 SGHDT, CDR2 YYEEEE.

The chain is built from TRBV7-7 and TRBJ1-4; 10 nucleotides agree with TRBD1. CDR3 length: 15 amino acids. Germline assignment: CDR1 SSHAT and CDR2 FNYEAQ (reference sequence). V shed 5 bases, J shed 7 bases, and the junction held 7 bases outside the gene matches. The CDR3 here is CASSPTTGGIEKLFF. In nucleotides, the CDR3 is TGTGCCAGCAGCCCCACGACAGGGGGCATTGAAAAACTGTTTTTT.

The rearrangement joins TRBV4-3 to TRBJ2-3; D unresolved. Trimming left V 2 bases short and J 2 bases short, with 11 bases between. The length of the CDR3 is 15 residues. Germline V gene lookup returns CDR1 LGHNA and CDR2 YSLEER. The CDR3 DNA follows: TGCGCCAGCAGCCAAACGGTGCGATTCACAGATACGCAGTATTTT. Protein sequence: CASSQTVRFTDTQYF.

This clone occurred once. Distinct nucleotide sequences in the sample also encode this CDR3. V usage is TRBV24-1 and J usage is TRBJ2-5, with a weak D call TRBD1 (5 bases). V lost 4 bases to trimming and J lost 4 bases, with 12 bases between them. The CDR3 is 14 residues long. Per the germline V gene, CDR1 is KGHDR and CDR2 is SFDVKD. The chain's CDR3 is CATSDPGQVETQYF. CDR3 sequence (DNA): TGTGCCACCAGTGACCCTGGACAAGTAGAGACCCAGTACTTC.

The CDR3: CASSLVGREVYNEQFF. In nucleotides, the CDR3 is TGTGCCAGCAGCTTAGTAGGTAGGGAGGTTTACAATGAGCAGTTCTTC. The gene calls are TRBV7-2 and TRBJ2-1, with a possible D match to TRBD2 (6 bases). Germline-derived CDR1 and CDR2 are SGHTA and FQGNSA. The CDR3 has 16 amino acids. V was shortened by 1 base and J by 4 bases, with 14 bases between the two germline ends.

This chain joins TRBV10-1 and TRBJ2-3, with 8 bases identical to TRBD1. The CDR3 covers 13 residues. Germline lookup yields CDR1 WNHNN and CDR2 SYGVQD (reference sequence). The J segment lost 6 bases and the V segment lost 6 bases, leaving 5 bases of the junction unmatched. The chain's CDR3 is CASRDNRGDTQYF. CDR3 sequence (DNA): TGCGCCAGCAGGGATAACAGGGGGGATACGCAGTATTTT.

This chain connects TRBV27 to TRBJ1-5; no firm D call. V lost 6 bases to trimming and J lost 0 bases, with 12 bases between them. From germline, CDR1 is MNHEY and CDR2 SMNVEV (reference sequence). The CDR3 spans 15 residues. The CDR3 spells CASRGQIDSNQPQHF. DNA of the CDR3: TGTGCCAGCAGAGGGCAGATTGATAGCAATCAGCCCCAGCATTTT.

The chain couples TRBV7-2 to TRBJ2-5; 10 bases fit TRBD1. The CDR3 contains 14 residues. The V and J ends lost 5 bases and 7 bases, in that order; junction bases with no gene match: 7. The germline CDR1 and CDR2 sequences are SGHTA and FQGNSA. In DNA form, the CDR3 reads TGTGCCAGCAGCCACCCGGGACAGGGGTCGACCCAGTACTTC. This codes for CASSHPGQGSTQYF.

The chain uses TRBV4-2 and TRBJ2-1; 8 bases map to TRBD2. The CDR3 is made up of 17 amino acids. V shed 3 bases and J 0 bases; nucleotides not matched to a gene: 7. From germline, CDR1 is LGHNA and CDR2 YNFKEQ. Here the CDR3 reads CASSHVLSGSSYNEQFF. Here the CDR3 DNA reads TGTGCCAGCAGCCATGTGCTAAGCGGGAGCTCCTACAATGAGCAGTTCTTC.

V is TRBV5-6 and J is TRBJ2-3; TRBD2 matches 8 bases. The CDR3 sequence is 16 residues long. Germline values: CDR1 SGHDT, CDR2 YYEEEE. The ends lost 2 bases at V and 4 bases at J; junction bases unmatched: 9. CDR3 nucleotide sequence: TGTGCCAGCAGCTTACGGGCGGGAGGAGGCGCAGATACGCAGTATTTT. It encodes CASSLRAGGGADTQYF.

This chain connects TRBV5-4 to TRBJ2-1; tentative D call: TRBD2 (5 bases). V lost 1 base, J lost 3 bases, and 8 bases lay in between. The V gene's germline CDR1 is SGHNT and CDR2 YYREEE (reference sequence). This CDR3 is built from 14 residues. Here the CDR3 reads CASSLLASYNEQFF. Here the CDR3 DNA reads TGTGCCAGCAGCTTGTTAGCGAGCTACAATGAGCAGTTCTTC.

J is TRBJ2-2 and V is TRBV29-1; possible D gene TRBD2, 6 bases. The V end lost 4 bases, the J end lost 6 bases, and 15 bases lay between the germline ends. The CDR3 is 14 amino acids. Germline lookup yields CDR1 SQVTM and CDR2 ANQGSEA. This chain's CDR3 is CSVGRDLMAGELFF. In DNA form, the CDR3 reads TGCAGCGTTGGCCGGGACTTAATGGCCGGGGAGCTGTTTTTT.

The J gene is TRBJ2-7, the V gene TRBV28; D unclear. Germline V CDR1 and CDR2: MDHEN, SYDVKM. The CDR3 spans 8 residues. The ends were cut back, 8 bases at V and 7 bases at J, with 3 bases in the middle. CDR3 amino acids: CASGEQYF. DNA of the CDR3: TGTGCCAGCGGGGAGCAGTACTTC.

The chain has TRBV5-6 and TRBJ1-3; D is unresolved. This CDR3 is 15 amino acids long. CDR1 and CDR2 from the germline V gene are SGHDT and YYEEEE. V dropped 0 bases and J dropped 0 bases, with 7 bases sitting between them. CDR3 in amino acids: CASSLGGSSGNTIYF. CDR3 nucleotide sequence: TGTGCCAGCAGCTTGGGGGGTAGCTCTGGAAACACCATATATTTT.

This CDR3 reads CASSRGATGPRNTEAFF. As DNA, the CDR3 is TGTGCCAGCAGCCGAGGTGCAACAGGGCCCAGGAACACTGAAGCTTTCTTT. The rearrangement links TRBV5-4 to TRBJ1-1; D is perhaps TRBD1 (6 bases). The length of the CDR3 is 17 residues. The germline V and J ends were trimmed by 4 bases and 1 base, with 20 bases remaining between them. The V gene's germline CDR1 is SGHNT and CDR2 YYREEE (reference sequence). Based on the CDR3 plus reference TRBV5-4 and TRBJ1-1, the full variable domain is ETGVTQSPTHLIKTRGQQVTLRCSSQSGHNTVSWYQQALGQGPQFIFQYYREEENGRGNFPPRFSGLQFPNYSSELNVNALELDDSALYLCASSRGATGPRNTEAFFGQGTRLTVV.

The chain is built from TRBV15 and TRBJ1-1; D remains ambiguous. Trimming removed 0 bases at V and 4 bases at J, with 9 bases between. Germline values: CDR1 LNHNV, CDR2 YYDKDF (reference sequence). The CDR3 has 14 residues. The CDR3 nucleotides are TGTGCCACCAGCAGAGACCGAAGCGGCACTGAAGCTTTCTTT. It is translated as CATSRDRSGTEAFF. The complete variable domain, with remaining parts taken from reference TRBV15 and TRBJ1-1, reads DAMVIQNPRYQVTQFGKPVTLSCSQTLNHNVMYWYQQKSSQAPKLLFHYYDKDFNNEADTPDNFQSRRPNTSFCFLDIRSPGLGDTAMYLCATSRDRSGTEAFFGQGTRLTVV.

The chain combines TRBV6-5 with TRBJ2-7, with 14 bases fitting TRBD2. CDR3 length: 15 residues. Germline V gene data show CDR1 as MNHEY and CDR2 as SVGAGI. The V segment lost 8 bases and the J segment 5 bases; nucleotides outside the gene matches: 8. The CDR3 nucleotides read TGTGCCAGCTACCGACTAGCGGGAGGGGCACACGAGCAGTACTTC. Encoded protein: CASYRLAGGAHEQYF.

The chain combines TRBV2 with TRBJ2-7; the match to TRBD2 covers 7 bases. Germline V gives CDR1 SNHLY, CDR2 FYNNEI. The CDR3 totals 15 residues. The V gene end was trimmed by 7 bases and the J gene end by 2 bases; junction bases not matched to a gene: 11. The CDR3 bases are TGTGCCAGCACCCTCCTCGGGACTATCCCCTACGAGCAGTACTTC. Encoded protein: CASTLLGTIPYEQYF. Based on the CDR3 plus reference TRBV2 and TRBJ2-7, the full variable domain is EPEVTQTPSHQVTQMGQEVILRCVPISNHLYFYWYRQILGQKVEFLVSFYNNEISEKSEIFDDQFSVERPDGSNFTLKIRSTKLEDSAMYFCASTLLGTIPYEQYFGPGTRLTVT.

The rearrangement links TRBV4-2 to TRBJ2-3; D may be TRBD2 (6 bases). The CDR3 sequence is 19 residues long. Germline V CDR1 and CDR2: LGHNA, YNFKEQ. V lost 0 bases and J lost 5, with 24 bases in between. The CDR3 DNA reads as TGTGCCAGCAGCCAAGATCCCCCCTTATTCCGGGACTTACAAGATACGCAGTATTTT. Amino acid sequence: CASSQDPPLFRDLQDTQYF.

This chain links TRBV18 with TRBJ2-3; perhaps TRBD1 as D (5 bases). V lost 3 bases and J lost 1, with 11 bases in between. Germline V lookup: CDR1 KGHSH, CDR2 LQKENI. The length of the CDR3 is 15 residues. CDR3 in DNA: TGTGCCAGCTCACCGGCAGGGCTTGGCACAGATACGCAGTATTTT. This sequence encodes CASSPAGLGTDTQYF.